Described below is a single T cell receptor beta chain sequence and its context. The antigen is not known. The data originate from a study of cytomegalovirus exposure and HLA in healthy donors. About the research overall: As released early, the data held some 85 million unique TCRs from HLA-typed donors.

Study outcomes and limitations: A later analysis revealed that TCR association rates differed between HLA loci, peaking at DRB1 and bottoming out at HLA-C.

60 Vbeta and 13 Jbeta primers were used in PCR. Per the authors' pipeline: An analysis that came later counted approximately 76 million unique TCR beta chains, approximately 11 million shared. The protocol was immunoSEQ multiplex PCR, while the TCRdb copy is restricted to in-frame clones and leaves out a portion. V and J calls and clone size are as listed in that table; D and trimming were resolved from the DNA. The sample has 85,000 to 100,000 clones, roughly 86% seen once. Sequences were obtained from PBMCs. The origin of this receptor is a young man in good health and CMV-seropositive.

CDR3 DNA: TGTGCCAGCAGTTCACCACAGGGGGCAAATGAGCAGTTCTTC. Residues: CASSSPQGANEQFF. J is TRBJ2-1 and V is TRBV27; 9 bases agree with TRBD1. Germline values: CDR1 MNHEY, CDR2 SMNVEV (reference sequence). The trim removed 4 bases at V and 7 bases at J, leaving 5 bases unmatched. This CDR3 comprises 14 residues.